These T cell receptor beta chains were read from a single sample in a study of CD8+CD57+ T cells in acquired aplastic anemia. TCRdb analysed the reads with MiXCR anew, one entry per CDR3 protein. The sample holds more than 150,000 distinct CDR3 sequences, almost 50% seen once. The sample taken for sequencing was sorted CD4+, CD8+, or CD8+CD57+ T cells (not recorded which) from PBMCs. These receptors were taken from a human donor with aplastic anemia. CDR3s include the opening cysteine and the closing phenylalanine or tryptophan. Fields, in order: clone size, J gene, D gene, V gene, CDR3 protein, CDR3 DNA. A D gene is named only where the DNA matches it firmly. A row's size may be missing; if present it is once, few, many or a size class.

size: many
J: TRBJ1-3
D: .
V: TRBV20-1
CDR3: CSVPDRSGNTIYF
DNA: TGCAGTGTTCCGGATCGCTCTGGAAACACCATATATTTT

size: .
J: TRBJ2-7
D: .
V: TRBV5-1
CDR3: CASGPRQGSSYEQYF
DNA: TGCGCCAGCGGGCCCCGCCAGGGAAGCTCCTACGAGCAGTACTTC

size: .
J: TRBJ2-1
D: TRBD2
V: TRBV25-1
CDR3: CASILGTSQQPSYNEQFF
DNA: TGTGCCAGCATTCTAGGGACTAGTCAACAACCTTCCTACAATGAGCAGTTCTTC

size: .
J: TRBJ1-5
D: .
V: TRBV15
CDR3: CATSRDVRPQHF
DNA: TGTGCCACCAGCAGAGATGTGCGGCCCCAGCATTTT

size: many
J: TRBJ2-7
D: TRBD2
V: TRBV2
CDR3: CASQRLGGDSYEQYF
DNA: TGTGCCAGCCAACGACTCGGGGGGGACTCCTACGAGCAGTACTTC

size: many
J: TRBJ1-1
D: .
V: TRBV19
CDR3: CASSQGVRAFF
DNA: TGTGCCAGTAGTCAGGGCGTGCGAGCTTTCTTT

size: .
J: TRBJ2-7
D: TRBD1
V: TRBV6-1
CDR3: CASSSRTGVPYEQYF
DNA: TGTGCCAGCAGCTCAAGGACAGGGGTCCCCTACGAGCAGTACTTC

size: .
J: TRBJ2-5
D: TRBD1
V: TRBV29-1
CDR3: CSVDTGGQEIQYF
DNA: TGCAGCGTAGATACAGGGGGGCAAGAGATCCAGTACTTC

size: .
J: TRBJ2-3
D: .
V: TRBV19
CDR3: CASSGGRGSDTQYF
DNA: TGTGCCAGTAGTGGAGGCAGGGGTTCGGATACGCAGTATTTT

size: .
J: TRBJ2-1
D: .
V: TRBV19
CDR3: CASSLSYNEQFF
DNA: TGTGCCAGTAGTCTCAGTTACAATGAGCAGTTCTTC

size: few
J: TRBJ1-1
D: .
V: TRBV29-1
CDR3: CSVATDRNTEAFF
DNA: TGCAGCGTTGCCACGGACAGGAACACTGAAGCTTTCTTT

size: many
J: TRBJ1-3
D: TRBD1
V: TRBV19
CDR3: CASRTGSSGNTIYF
DNA: TGTGCCAGTAGGACAGGGAGCTCTGGAAACACCATATATTTT

size: .
J: TRBJ1-2
D: TRBD1
V: TRBV6-5
CDR3: CASSSDRGGYTF
DNA: TGTGCCAGCAGTTCGGACAGGGGTGGCTACACCTTC

size: .
J: TRBJ2-3
D: TRBD2
V: TRBV2
CDR3: CAPAAGGPPDTQYF
DNA: TGTGCCCCGGCAGCGGGGGGGCCTCCAGATACGCAGTATTTT

size: once
J: TRBJ2-5
D: TRBD2
V: TRBV20-1
CDR3: CSARGSGRETQYF
DNA: TGCAGTGCGAGGGGTAGCGGGAGAGAGACCCAGTACTTC

size: many
J: TRBJ1-1
D: .
V: TRBV2
CDR3: CASSERSLRAFF
DNA: TGTGCCAGCAGTGAAAGGAGCCTTAGAGCTTTCTTT

size: .
J: TRBJ1-2
D: TRBD1
V: TRBV19
CDR3: CASTQDRNYGYTF
DNA: TGTGCCAGTACCCAGGACAGGAACTATGGCTACACCTTC

size: many
J: TRBJ2-2
D: .
V: TRBV5-1
CDR3: CASSLGMSNTGELFF
DNA: TGCGCCAGCAGCTTGGGGATGTCGAACACCGGGGAGCTGTTTTTT

size: many
J: TRBJ1-1
D: TRBD1
V: TRBV20-1
CDR3: CRAQGGDTEAFF
DNA: TGCAGAGCCCAGGGGGGCGACACTGAAGCTTTCTTT

size: .
J: TRBJ2-1
D: .
V: TRBV24-1
CDR3: CATVGEPFPNEQFF
DNA: TGTGCCACCGTTGGGGAACCCTTTCCCAATGAGCAGTTCTTC

size: few
J: TRBJ2-3
D: .
V: TRBV6-1
CDR3: CASSTGYFNQPQYF
DNA: TGTGCCAGCTCGACAGGCTACTTCAATCAGCCCCAGTATTTT

size: many
J: TRBJ1-6
D: .
V: TRBV7-6
CDR3: CASSLDRDYNSPLHF
DNA: TGTGCCAGCAGCTTAGACAGGGACTATAATTCACCCCTCCACTTT

size: .
J: TRBJ2-3
D: TRBD2
V: TRBV5-6
CDR3: CASSSRIAGTTDTQYF
DNA: TGTGCCAGCAGCTCCCGTATAGCGGGAACCACAGATACGCAGTATTTT

size: many
J: TRBJ1-1
D: TRBD1
V: TRBV20-1
CDR3: CSAWSGTGNYEAFF
DNA: TGCAGTGCTTGGTCCGGGACAGGGAACTATGAAGCTTTCTTT

size: .
J: TRBJ2-3
D: TRBD2
V: TRBV24-1
CDR3: CATSEASGGGTDTQYF
DNA: TGTGCCACCAGTGAGGCTAGCGGAGGGGGCACAGATACGCAGTATTTT

size: many
J: TRBJ2-2
D: .
V: TRBV7-2
CDR3: CASSPIWGATGELFF
DNA: TGTGCCAGCAGCCCCATCTGGGGGGCCACCGGGGAGCTGTTTTTT

size: .
J: TRBJ2-3
D: .
V: TRBV6-1
CDR3: CASSLSPSGRTQYF
DNA: TGTGCCAGCAGTCTATCACCGTCGGGACGCACGCAATATTTT

size: few
J: TRBJ1-2
D: .
V: TRBV10-3
CDR3: CAISDEQSVYGYTF
DNA: TGTGCCATCAGTGATGAACAATCGGTCTATGGCTACACCTTC

size: .
J: TRBJ1-2
D: .
V: TRBV7-8
CDR3: CASSFEGSARSSGYTF
DNA: TGTGCCAGCAGCTTCGAAGGGAGCGCGAGGAGTTCTGGCTACACCTTC

size: many
J: TRBJ1-2
D: .
V: TRBV5-1
CDR3: CASSPGQGGAYGYTF
DNA: TGCGCCAGCAGCCCAGGACAAGGTGGGGCCTATGGCTACACCTTC

size: many
J: TRBJ2-3
D: .
V: TRBV20-1
CDR3: CSARVGQRTDTQYF
DNA: TGCAGTGCTAGAGTTGGCCAGCGAACAGATACGCAGTATTTT